This T cell receptor (beta chain) stems from a study of shared clonotypes between healthy human individuals. The overall study: A couple of women and a few men aged 18 to 49 served as donors.

The donors, healthy adults who were HIV-negative, had experienced no recent acute infections or vaccinations. Each subset's genomic DNA was shared equally among a number of immunoSEQ plates. Assay used: immunoSEQ multiplex PCR; TCRdb lists only in-frame clones, some missing. Of around 300,000 clones listed, around nine tenths are singletons. This CDR3 has 13 residues. Looked up from germline, CDR1 is MNHEY and CDR2 is SVGAGI. With 0 bases removed from V and 13 bases from J, the gap between germline ends came to 14 bases. The clonotype originates from a man younger than 35 in good health. What was sequenced was memory CD8+ T cells sorted from blood. Subset given: CD45RO+ cells pooled with CCR7-negative TemRA cells. V gene TRBV6-5 combines with J gene TRBJ2-3; TRBD2 is a possible D gene (6 bases). The CDR3 loop reads CASSYSPTRAEYF. DNA of the CDR3: TGTGCCAGCAGTTACTCTCCGACTAGGGCTGAGTATTTT.